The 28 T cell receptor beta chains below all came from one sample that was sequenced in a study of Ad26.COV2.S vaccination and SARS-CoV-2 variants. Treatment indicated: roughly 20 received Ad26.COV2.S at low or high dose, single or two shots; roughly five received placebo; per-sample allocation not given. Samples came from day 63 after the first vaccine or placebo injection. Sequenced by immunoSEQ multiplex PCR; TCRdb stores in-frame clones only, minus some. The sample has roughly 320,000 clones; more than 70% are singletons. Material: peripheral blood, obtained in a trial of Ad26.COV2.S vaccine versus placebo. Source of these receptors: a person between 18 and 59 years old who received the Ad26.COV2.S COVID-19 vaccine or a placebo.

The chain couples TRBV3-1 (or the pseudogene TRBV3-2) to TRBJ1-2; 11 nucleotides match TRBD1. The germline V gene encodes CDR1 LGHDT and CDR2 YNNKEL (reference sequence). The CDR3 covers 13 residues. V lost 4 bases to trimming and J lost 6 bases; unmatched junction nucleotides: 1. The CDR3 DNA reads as TGTGCCAGCAGCCGGGACAGGGGGGATGGCTACACCTTC. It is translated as CASSRDRGDGYTF.

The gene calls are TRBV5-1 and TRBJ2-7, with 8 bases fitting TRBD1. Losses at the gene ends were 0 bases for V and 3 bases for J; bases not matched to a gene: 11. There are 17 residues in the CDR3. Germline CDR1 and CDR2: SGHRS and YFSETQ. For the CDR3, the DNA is TGCGCCAGCAGCTTGGTTGGACAGGGAGATGGGGGCTACGAGCAGTACTTC. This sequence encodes CASSLVGQGDGGYEQYF.

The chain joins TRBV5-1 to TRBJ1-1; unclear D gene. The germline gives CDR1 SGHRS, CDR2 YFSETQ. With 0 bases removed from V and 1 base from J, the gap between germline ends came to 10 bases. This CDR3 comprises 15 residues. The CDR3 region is CASSLEGRKNTEAFF. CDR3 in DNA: TGCGCCAGCAGCTTGGAGGGCAGGAAGAACACTGAAGCTTTCTTT.

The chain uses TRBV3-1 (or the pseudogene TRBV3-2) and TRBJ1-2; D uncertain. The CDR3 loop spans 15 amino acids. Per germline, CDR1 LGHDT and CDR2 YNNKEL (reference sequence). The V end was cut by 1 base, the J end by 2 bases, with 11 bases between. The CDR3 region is CASSQVGRVNYGYTF. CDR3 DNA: TGTGCCAGCAGCCAAGTAGGAAGGGTCAACTATGGCTACACCTTC.

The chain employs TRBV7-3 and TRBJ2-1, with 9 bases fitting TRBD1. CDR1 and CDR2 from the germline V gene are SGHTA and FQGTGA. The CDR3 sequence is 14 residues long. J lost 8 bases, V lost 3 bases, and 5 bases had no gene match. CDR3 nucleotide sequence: TGTGCCAGCAGCTTCGGGACAGGGCTTTATGAGCAGTTCTTC. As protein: CASSFGTGLYEQFF.

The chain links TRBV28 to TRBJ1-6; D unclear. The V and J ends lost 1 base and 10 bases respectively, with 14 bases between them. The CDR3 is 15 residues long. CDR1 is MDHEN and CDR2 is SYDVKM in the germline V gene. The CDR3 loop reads CASSLSNARISPLHF. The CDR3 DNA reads TGTGCCAGCAGTTTATCAAACGCGAGGATCTCACCCCTCCACTTT.

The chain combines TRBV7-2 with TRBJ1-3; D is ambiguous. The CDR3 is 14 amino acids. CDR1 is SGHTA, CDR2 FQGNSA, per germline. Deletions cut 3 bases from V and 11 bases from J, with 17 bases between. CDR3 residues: CASSLESSLPAIYF. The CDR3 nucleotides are TGTGCCAGCAGCTTGGAATCATCTTTACCGGCCATATATTTT.

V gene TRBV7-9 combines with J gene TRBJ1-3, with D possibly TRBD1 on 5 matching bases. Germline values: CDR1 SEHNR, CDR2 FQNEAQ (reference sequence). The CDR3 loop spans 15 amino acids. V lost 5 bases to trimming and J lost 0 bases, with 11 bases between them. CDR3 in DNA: TGTGCCAGCAGCAGACAGATGTCCTCTGGAAACACCATATATTTT. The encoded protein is CASSRQMSSGNTIYF. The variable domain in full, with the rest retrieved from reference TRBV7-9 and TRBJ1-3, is DTGVSQNPRHKITKRGQNVTFRCDPISEHNRLYWYRQTLGQGPEFLTYFQNEAQLEKSRLLSDRFSAERPKGSFSTLEIQRTEQGDSAMYLCASSRQMSSGNTIYFGEGSWLTVV.

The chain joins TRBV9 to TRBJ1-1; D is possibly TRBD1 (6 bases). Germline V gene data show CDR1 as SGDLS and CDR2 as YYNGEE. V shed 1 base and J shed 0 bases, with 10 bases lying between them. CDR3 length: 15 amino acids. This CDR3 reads CASSVRTDLNTEAFF. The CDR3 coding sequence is TGTGCCAGCAGCGTAAGGACAGATTTGAACACTGAAGCTTTCTTT.

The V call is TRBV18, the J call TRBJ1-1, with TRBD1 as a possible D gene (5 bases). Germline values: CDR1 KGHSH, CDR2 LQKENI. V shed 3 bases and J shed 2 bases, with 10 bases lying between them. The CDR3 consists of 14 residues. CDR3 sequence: CASSPRQFNTEAFF. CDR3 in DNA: TGTGCCAGCTCACCCCGACAGTTTAACACTGAAGCTTTCTTT.

The CDR3 DNA reads as TGTGCCAGCAGCTTCGGGGGACGACGGGATGAAAAACTGTTTTTT. Its translation: CASSFGGRRDEKLFF. The chain carries TRBV7-2 and TRBJ1-4; D is perhaps TRBD1 (5 bases). The V gene's germline CDR1 is SGHTA and CDR2 FQGNSA. The V end lost 3 bases, the J end lost 6 bases, and 14 bases lay between the germline ends. The CDR3 runs to 15 residues.

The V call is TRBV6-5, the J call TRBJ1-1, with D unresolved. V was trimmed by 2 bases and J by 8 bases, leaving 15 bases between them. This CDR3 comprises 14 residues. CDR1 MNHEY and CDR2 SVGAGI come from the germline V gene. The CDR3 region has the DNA TGTGCCAGCAGTTACGGTACAGAACCCGGGGAAGCTTTCTTT. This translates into CASSYGTEPGEAFF.

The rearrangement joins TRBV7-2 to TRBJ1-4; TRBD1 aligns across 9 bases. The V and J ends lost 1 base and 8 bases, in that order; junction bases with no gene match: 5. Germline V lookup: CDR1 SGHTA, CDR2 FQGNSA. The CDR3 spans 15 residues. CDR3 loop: CASSLVGTGSEKLFF. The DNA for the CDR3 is TGTGCCAGCAGCTTAGTAGGGACAGGGTCGGAAAAACTGTTTTTT.

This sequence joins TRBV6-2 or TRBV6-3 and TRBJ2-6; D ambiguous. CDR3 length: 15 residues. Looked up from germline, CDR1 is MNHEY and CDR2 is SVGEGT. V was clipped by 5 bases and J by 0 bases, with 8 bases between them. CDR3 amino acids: CASSHQTSGANVLTF. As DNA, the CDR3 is TGTGCCAGCAGTCATCAGACCTCTGGGGCCAACGTCCTGACTTTC.

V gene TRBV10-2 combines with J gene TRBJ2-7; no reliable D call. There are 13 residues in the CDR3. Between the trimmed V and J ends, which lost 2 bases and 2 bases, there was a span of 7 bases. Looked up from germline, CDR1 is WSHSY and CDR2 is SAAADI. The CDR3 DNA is TGCGCCAGCAGTGAGGTTTATACCTACGAGCAGTACTTC. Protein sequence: CASSEVYTYEQYF.

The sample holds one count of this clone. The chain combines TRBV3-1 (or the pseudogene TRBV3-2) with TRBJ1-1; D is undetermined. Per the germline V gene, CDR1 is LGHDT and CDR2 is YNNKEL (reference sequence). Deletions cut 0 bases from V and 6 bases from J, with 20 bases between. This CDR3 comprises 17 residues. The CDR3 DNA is TGTGCCAGCAGCCAAGACGGGCCTGTCTCCTCAGTTCCTGAAGCTTTCTTT. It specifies CASSQDGPVSSVPEAFF.

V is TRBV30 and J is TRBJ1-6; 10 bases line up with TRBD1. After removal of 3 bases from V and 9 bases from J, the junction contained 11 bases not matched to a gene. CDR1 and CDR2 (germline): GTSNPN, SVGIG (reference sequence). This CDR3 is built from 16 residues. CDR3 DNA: TGTGCCTGGAGGTCATCAGGGACAGGGGAAGGTTCACCCCTCCACTTT. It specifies CAWRSSGTGEGSPLHF.

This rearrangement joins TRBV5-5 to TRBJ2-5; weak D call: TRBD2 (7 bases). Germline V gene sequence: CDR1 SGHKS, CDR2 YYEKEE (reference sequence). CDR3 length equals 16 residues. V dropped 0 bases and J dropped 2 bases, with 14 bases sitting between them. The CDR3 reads CASSLAGGSLQETQYF. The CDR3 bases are TGTGCCAGCAGCTTGGCGGGGGGCTCATTACAAGAGACCCAGTACTTC. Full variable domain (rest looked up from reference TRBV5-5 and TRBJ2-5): DAGVTQSPTHLIKTRGQQVTLRCSPISGHKSVSWYQQVLGQGPQFIFQYYEKEERGRGNFPDRFSARQFPNYSSELNVNALLLGDSALYLCASSLAGGSLQETQYFGPGTRLLVL.

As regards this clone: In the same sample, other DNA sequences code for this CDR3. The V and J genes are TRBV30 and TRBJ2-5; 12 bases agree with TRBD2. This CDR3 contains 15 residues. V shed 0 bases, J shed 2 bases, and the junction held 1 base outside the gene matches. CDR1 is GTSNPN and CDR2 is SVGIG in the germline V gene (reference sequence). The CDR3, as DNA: TGTGCCTGGAGTGTCGGACTAGCGGGGCAAGAGACCCAGTACTTC. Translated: CAWSVGLAGQETQYF.

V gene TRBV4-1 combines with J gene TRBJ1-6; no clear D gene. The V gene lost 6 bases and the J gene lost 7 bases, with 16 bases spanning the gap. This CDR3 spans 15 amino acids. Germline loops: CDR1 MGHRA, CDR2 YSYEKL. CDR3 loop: CASSSETGLNSPLHF. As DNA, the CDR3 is TGCGCCAGCAGTTCTGAAACGGGTCTCAATTCACCCCTCCACTTT.

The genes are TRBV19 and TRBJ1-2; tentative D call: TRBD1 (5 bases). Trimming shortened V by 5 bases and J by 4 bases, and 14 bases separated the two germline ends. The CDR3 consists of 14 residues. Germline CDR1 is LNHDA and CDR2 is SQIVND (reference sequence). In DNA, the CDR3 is TGTGCCAGTAGTTTGAAAGGGGTCGGCTATGGCTACACCTTC. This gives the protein CASSLKGVGYGYTF.

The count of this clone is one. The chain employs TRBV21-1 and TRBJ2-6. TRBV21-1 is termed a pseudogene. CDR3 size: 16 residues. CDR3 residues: CATDPKGSSGANVLTF. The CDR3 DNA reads TGTGCCACCGACCCCAAGGGGAGCTCTGGGGCCAACGTCCTGACTTTC.

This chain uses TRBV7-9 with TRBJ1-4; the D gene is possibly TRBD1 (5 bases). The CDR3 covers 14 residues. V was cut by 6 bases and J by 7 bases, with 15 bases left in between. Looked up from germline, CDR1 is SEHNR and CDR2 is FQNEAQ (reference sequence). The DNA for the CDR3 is TGTGCCAGCAGAGAATGGGGGATTGGTGAAAAACTGTTTTTT. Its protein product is CASREWGIGEKLFF.

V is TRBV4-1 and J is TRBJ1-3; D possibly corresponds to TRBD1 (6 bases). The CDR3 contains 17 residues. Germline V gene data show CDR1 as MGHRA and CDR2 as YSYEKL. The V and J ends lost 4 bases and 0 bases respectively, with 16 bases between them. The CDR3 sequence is CASSLGAGGFSGNTIYF. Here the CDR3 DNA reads TGCGCCAGCAGCCTGGGGGCGGGGGGGTTCTCTGGAAACACCATATATTTT.

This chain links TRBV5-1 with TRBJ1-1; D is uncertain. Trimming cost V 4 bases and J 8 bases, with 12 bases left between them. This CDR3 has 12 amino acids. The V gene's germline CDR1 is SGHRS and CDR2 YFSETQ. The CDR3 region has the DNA TGCGCCAGCAGCCCTAGGGTGTGGGAAGCTTTCTTT. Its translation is CASSPRVWEAFF.

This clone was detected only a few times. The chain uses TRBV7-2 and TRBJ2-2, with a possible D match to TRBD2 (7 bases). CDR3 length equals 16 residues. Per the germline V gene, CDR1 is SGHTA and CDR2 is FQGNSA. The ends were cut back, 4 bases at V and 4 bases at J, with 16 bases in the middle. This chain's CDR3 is CASSWARGAITGELFF. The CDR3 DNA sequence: TGTGCCAGCAGCTGGGCCCGGGGGGCGATCACCGGGGAGCTGTTTTTT.

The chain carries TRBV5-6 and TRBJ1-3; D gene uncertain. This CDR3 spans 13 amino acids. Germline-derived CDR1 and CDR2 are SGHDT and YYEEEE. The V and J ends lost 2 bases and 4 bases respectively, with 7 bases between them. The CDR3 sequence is CASSLYEGNTIYF. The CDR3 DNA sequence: TGTGCCAGCAGCTTATATGAAGGAAACACCATATATTTT.

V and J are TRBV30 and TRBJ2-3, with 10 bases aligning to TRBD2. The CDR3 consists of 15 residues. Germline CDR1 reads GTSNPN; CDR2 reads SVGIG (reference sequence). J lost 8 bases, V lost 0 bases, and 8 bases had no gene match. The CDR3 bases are TGTGCCTGGAGTGTGGTAGCGGGGGGCCGGGGTACGCAGTATTTT. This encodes CAWSVVAGGRGTQYF.